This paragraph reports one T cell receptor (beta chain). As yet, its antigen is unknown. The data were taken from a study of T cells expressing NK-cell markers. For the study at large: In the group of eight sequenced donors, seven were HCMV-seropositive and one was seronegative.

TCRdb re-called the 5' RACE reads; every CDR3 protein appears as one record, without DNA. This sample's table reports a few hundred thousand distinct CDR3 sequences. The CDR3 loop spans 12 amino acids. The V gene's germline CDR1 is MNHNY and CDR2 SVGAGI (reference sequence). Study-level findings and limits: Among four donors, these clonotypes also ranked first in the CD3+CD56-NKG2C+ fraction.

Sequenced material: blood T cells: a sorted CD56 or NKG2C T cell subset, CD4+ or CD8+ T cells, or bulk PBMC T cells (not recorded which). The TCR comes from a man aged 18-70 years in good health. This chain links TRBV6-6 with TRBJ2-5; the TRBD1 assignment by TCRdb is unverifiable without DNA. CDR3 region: CATLGVGETQYF.